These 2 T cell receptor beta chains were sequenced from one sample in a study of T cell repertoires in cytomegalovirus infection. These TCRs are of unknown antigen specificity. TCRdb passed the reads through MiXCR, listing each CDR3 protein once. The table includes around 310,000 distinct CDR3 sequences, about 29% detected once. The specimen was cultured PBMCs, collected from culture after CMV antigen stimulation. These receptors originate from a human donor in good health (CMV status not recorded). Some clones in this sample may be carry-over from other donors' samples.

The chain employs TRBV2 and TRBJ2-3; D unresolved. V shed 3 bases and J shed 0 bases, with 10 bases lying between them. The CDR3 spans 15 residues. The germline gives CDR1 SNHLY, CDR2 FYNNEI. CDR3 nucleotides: TGTGCCAGCAGTGACGGGCTGGCGAGCACAGATACGCAGTATTTT. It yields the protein CASSDGLASTDTQYF.

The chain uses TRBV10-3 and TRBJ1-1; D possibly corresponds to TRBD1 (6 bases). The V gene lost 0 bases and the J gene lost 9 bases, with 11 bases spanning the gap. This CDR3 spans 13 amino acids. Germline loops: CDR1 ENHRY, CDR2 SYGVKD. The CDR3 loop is CAISESDSQKAFF. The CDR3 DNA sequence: TGTGCCATCAGTGAGTCGGACAGCCAAAAAGCTTTCTTT.